The rows below give T cell receptor beta chains drawn from one sample of a study of shared clonotypes between healthy human individuals. This table comes from immunoSEQ multiplex PCR, and its TCRdb copy is limited to in-frame clones, with some not included. The table shows some 2,000,000 clones, with 90% to 96% occurring only once. Source material: naive CD4+ T cells sorted from blood. These receptors were obtained from a young man in good health. Both conserved end residues are part of each CDR3. The D gene is left open where the match is weak. Clone size is not always given. Where it is, it says once, few, many or a class for expanded clones.

V	size	J	D	CDR3	DNA
TRBV12-5	once	TRBJ2-4	-	CASGPSGAGDIQYF	TGTGCTAGTGGTCCTTCTGGGGCAGGAGACATTCAGTACTTC
TRBV9	-	TRBJ2-7	TRBD2	CAKGSGRAYEQYF	TGTGCCAAGGGGAGCGGGAGGGCCTACGAGCAGTACTTC
TRBV6-5	once	TRBJ2-7	-	CASSSSKGREQYF	TGTGCCAGCAGTTCCTCTAAAGGTCGGGAGCAGTACTTC
TRBV30	-	TRBJ2-4	-	CAWSVWGGRNIQYF	TGTGCCTGGAGTGTGTGGGGGGGCCGGAACATTCAGTACTTC
TRBV18	-	TRBJ2-5	-	CASSGPVQETQYF	TGTGCCAGCTCAGGGCCGGTTCAAGAGACCCAGTACTTC
TRBV18	-	TRBJ2-1	TRBD1	CASSPPGQGAHNEQFF	TGTGCCAGCTCACCACCTGGGCAGGGGGCTCATAATGAGCAGTTCTTC
TRBV7-9	-	TRBJ2-3	-	CASSLGTRQVITDTQYF	TGTGCCAGCAGCTTAGGGACGAGACAGGTTATCACAGATACGCAGTATTTT
TRBV6-5	-	TRBJ2-7	-	CASSYRDGYEQYF	TGTGCCAGCAGTTACAGGGACGGCTACGAGCAGTACTTC
TRBV5-1	-	TRBJ1-4	-	CASSPQFGYGEGEKLFF	TGCGCCAGCAGCCCCCAGTTTGGGTACGGGGAAGGTGAAAAACTGTTTTTT
TRBV6-1	-	TRBJ2-4	TRBD2	CASSEDGGGIAKNIQYF	TGTGCCAGCAGTGAGGATGGGGGAGGGATAGCCAAAAACATTCAGTACTTC
TRBV10-2	-	TRBJ2-5	TRBD1	CASSDRAETQYF	TGCGCCAGCAGCGACAGGGCTGAGACCCAGTACTTC
TRBV6-1	-	TRBJ1-3	-	CASSEVMSSGNTIYF	TGTGCCAGCAGTGAAGTCATGAGCTCTGGAAACACCATATATTTT
TRBV5-1	-	TRBJ1-2	TRBD1	CASSPDGQGRGYGYTF	TGCGCCAGCAGCCCGGACGGACAGGGCAGAGGCTATGGCTACACCTTC
TRBV7-9	-	TRBJ1-3	-	CASSLVMSTRNTIYF	TGTGCCAGCAGCTTAGTCATGAGCACCCGAAACACCATATATTTT
TRBV4-1	-	TRBJ2-3	-	CASSQAVVSPQYF	TGCGCCAGCAGCCAAGCTGTCGTGTCACCGCAGTATTTT
TRBV28	-	TRBJ2-2	-	CASSLNTGELFF	TGTGCCAGCAGTTTAAACACCGGGGAGCTGTTTTTT
TRBV18	-	TRBJ1-2	TRBD1	CASSLNGQGGGYTF	TGTGCCAGCTCACTCAACGGACAGGGCGGTGGCTACACCTTC
TRBV4-1	once	TRBJ2-7	-	CASSQEGQGSFGGFEQYF	TGCGCCAGCAGCCAAGAAGGGCAGGGGTCTTTCGGGGGGTTCGAGCAGTACTTC
TRBV18	-	TRBJ2-2	TRBD2	CASSPPGRAAGELFF	TGTGCCAGCTCACCACCGGGGAGGGCGGCCGGGGAGCTGTTTTTT
TRBV2	-	TRBJ2-5	-	CASSLQGKETQYF	TGTGCCAGCAGTCTTCAGGGAAAAGAGACCCAGTACTTC
TRBV28	-	TRBJ1-1	-	CASSFADGTEAFF	TGTGCCAGCAGTTTTGCAGATGGCACTGAAGCTTTCTTT
TRBV6-1	-	TRBJ1-5	TRBD1	CASSGRTGNNDNQPQHF	TGTGCCAGCAGTGGCCGGACAGGGAATAACGACAATCAGCCCCAGCATTTT
TRBV6-5	-	TRBJ2-5	-	CASRTPGQETQYF	TGTGCCAGCAGGACCCCAGGGCAAGAGACCCAGTACTTC
TRBV5-1	-	TRBJ2-7	TRBD2	CASSPGLAGGEQYF	TGCGCCAGCAGCCCCGGACTAGCGGGAGGCGAGCAGTACTTC
TRBV11-2	-	TRBJ2-1	-	CASSLDWDNSYNEQFF	TGTGCCAGCAGCTTAGATTGGGACAACTCCTACAATGAGCAGTTCTTC
TRBV30	once	TRBJ2-5	TRBD2	CAWSSTGLAFETQYF	TGTGCCTGGAGCTCTACGGGACTAGCGTTTGAGACCCAGTACTTC
TRBV4-3	-	TRBJ2-5	-	CASSQTWGGAETQYF	TGCGCCAGCAGCCAGACGTGGGGGGGCGCAGAGACCCAGTACTTC
TRBV11-2	-	TRBJ2-5	-	CASSLGLRGTQYF	TGTGCCAGCAGCTTGGGACTCCGGGGGACCCAGTACTTC
TRBV14	-	TRBJ1-1	-	CASSLEMNTEAFF	TGTGCCAGCAGCCTCGAAATGAACACTGAAGCTTTCTTT
TRBV30	-	TRBJ1-2	-	CAWDRQVLYGYTF	TGTGCCTGGGATAGACAGGTCCTCTATGGCTACACCTTC
TRBV12-5	-	TRBJ2-7	-	CASGLTTFNVKTSYEQYF	TGTGCTAGTGGTTTGACCACTTTCAATGTCAAAACCTCCTACGAGCAGTACTTC
TRBV4-1	-	TRBJ1-5	-	CASSQGGTHSNQPQHF	TGCGCCAGCAGCCAAGGTGGGACACACAGCAATCAGCCCCAGCATTTT
TRBV7-6	-	TRBJ2-1	-	CASTQMDFSYNEQFF	TGTGCCAGCACCCAGATGGATTTTTCCTACAATGAGCAGTTCTTC
TRBV28	once	TRBJ2-7	-	CASSLEGSYEQYF	TGTGCCAGCAGCCTGGAGGGCTCCTACGAGCAGTACTTC
TRBV4-1	-	TRBJ2-3	-	CASSQVSKTDTQYF	TGCGCCAGCAGCCAAGTCTCTAAAACAGATACGCAGTATTTT
TRBV30	-	TRBJ2-3	TRBD1	CAWSPGGSADTQYF	TGTGCCTGGAGTCCAGGGGGCTCGGCAGATACGCAGTATTTT
TRBV19	once	TRBJ2-2	TRBD2	CASSSGGLNTGELFF	TGTGCCAGTAGTAGCGGGGGTCTCAACACCGGGGAGCTGTTTTTT
TRBV27	once	TRBJ1-1	-	CASTRGKSTEAFF	TGTGCCAGCACCCGGGGAAAAAGCACTGAAGCTTTCTTT
TRBV6-5	-	TRBJ1-2	-	CASRNGGGPTF	TGTGCCAGCAGAAACGGGGGGGGCCCGACCTTC
TRBV10-3	-	TRBJ2-3	TRBD2	CAIRALAGEADTQYF	TGTGCCATCAGGGCCCTAGCGGGAGAGGCAGATACGCAGTATTTT